This T cell receptor (beta chain) was captured in a study of shared clonotypes between healthy human individuals. About the study: Three plates each covered CD4 naive and memory; CD8 naive two, CD8 memory one. General observations from the study: Generally, naive subsets (rather than memory subsets) showed larger estimated richness.

Sequenced by immunoSEQ multiplex PCR; TCRdb stores in-frame clones only, minus some. The sample carries millions of clones, 95% recorded once. Details on this clone: As yet, its antigen is unknown.

Per germline, CDR1 MNHNY and CDR2 SVGAGI (reference sequence). J gave up 6 bases and V 3 bases, and 10 bases lay outside the gene matches. The CDR3 consists of 15 residues. V is TRBV6-6 and J is TRBJ2-7, with 8 positions matching TRBD1. Sequencing used naive CD4+ T cells sorted from blood. Documented subset: CD45RA+ positively selected. The receptor's source is a man aged 18 to 29 in good health. The CDR3 DNA reads as TGTGCCAGCAGTTATGGGACTTCTGGGACAGGCGAGCAGTACTTC. This gives the protein CASSYGTSGTGEQYF.